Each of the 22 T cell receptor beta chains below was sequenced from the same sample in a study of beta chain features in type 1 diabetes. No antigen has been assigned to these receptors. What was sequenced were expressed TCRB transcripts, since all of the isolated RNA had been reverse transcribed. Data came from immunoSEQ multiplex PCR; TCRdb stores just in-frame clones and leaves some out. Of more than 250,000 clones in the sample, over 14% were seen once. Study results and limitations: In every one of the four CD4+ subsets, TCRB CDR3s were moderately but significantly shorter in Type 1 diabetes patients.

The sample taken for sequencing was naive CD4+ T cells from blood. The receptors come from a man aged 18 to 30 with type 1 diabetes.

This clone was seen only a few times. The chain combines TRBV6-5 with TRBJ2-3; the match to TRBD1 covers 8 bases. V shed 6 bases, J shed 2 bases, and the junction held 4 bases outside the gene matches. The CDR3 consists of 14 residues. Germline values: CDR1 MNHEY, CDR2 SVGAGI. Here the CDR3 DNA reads TGTGCCAGCAGCCGGACAGGGTACACAGATACGCAGTATTTT. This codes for CASSRTGYTDTQYF.

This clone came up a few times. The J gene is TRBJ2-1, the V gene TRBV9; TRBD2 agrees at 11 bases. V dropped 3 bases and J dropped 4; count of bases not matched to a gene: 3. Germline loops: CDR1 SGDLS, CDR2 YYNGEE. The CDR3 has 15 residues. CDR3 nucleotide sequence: TGTGCCAGCAGCGGACGGACTAGCGGGTACAATGAGCAGTTCTTC. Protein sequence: CASSGRTSGYNEQFF.

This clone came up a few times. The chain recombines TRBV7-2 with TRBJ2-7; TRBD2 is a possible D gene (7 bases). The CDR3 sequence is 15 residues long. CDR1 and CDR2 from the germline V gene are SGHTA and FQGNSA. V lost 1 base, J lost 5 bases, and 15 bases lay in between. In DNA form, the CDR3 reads TGTGCCAGCAGCTTAGTAGTCGGGGGGCAAGACGAGCAGTACTTC. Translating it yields CASSLVVGGQDEQYF.

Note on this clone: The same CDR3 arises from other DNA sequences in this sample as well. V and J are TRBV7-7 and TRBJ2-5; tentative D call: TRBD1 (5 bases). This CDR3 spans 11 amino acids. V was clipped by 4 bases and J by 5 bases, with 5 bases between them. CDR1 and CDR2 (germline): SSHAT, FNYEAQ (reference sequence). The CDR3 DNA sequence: TGTGCCAGCAGCTCAGGGGAGACCCAGTACTTC. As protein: CASSSGETQYF.

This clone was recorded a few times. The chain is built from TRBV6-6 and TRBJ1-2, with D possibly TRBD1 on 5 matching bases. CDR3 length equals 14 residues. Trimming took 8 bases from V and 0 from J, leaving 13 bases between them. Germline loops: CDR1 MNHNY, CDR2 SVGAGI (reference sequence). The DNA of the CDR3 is TGTGCCAGCGGAGGGGACGGATCTAACTATGGCTACACCTTC. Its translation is CASGGDGSNYGYTF.

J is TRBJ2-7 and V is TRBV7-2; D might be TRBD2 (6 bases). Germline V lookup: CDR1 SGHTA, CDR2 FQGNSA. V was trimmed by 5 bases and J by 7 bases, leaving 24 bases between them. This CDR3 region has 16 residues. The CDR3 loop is CASSGNPEVLRGEQYF. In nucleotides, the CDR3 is TGTGCCAGCAGCGGCAACCCAGAGGTCCTGCGGGGTGAGCAGTACTTC.

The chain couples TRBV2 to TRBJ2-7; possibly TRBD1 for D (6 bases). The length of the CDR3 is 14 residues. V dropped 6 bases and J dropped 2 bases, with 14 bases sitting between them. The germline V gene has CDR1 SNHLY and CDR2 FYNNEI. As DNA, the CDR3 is TGTGCCAGCAGGAGGACAGCCTCCCCCTACGAGCAGTACTTC. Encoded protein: CASRRTASPYEQYF.

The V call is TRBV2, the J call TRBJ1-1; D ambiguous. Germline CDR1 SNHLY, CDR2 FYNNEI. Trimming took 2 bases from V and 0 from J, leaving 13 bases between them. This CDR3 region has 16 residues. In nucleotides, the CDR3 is TGTGCCAGCAGTGAAAGCGCAGAGACCATGAACACTGAAGCTTTCTTT. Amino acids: CASSESAETMNTEAFF.

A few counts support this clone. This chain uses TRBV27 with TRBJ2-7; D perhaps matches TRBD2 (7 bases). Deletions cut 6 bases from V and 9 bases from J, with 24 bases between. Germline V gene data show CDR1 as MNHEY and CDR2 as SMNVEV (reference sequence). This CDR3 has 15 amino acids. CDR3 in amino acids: CASRFQGLGGGVQYF. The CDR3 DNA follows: TGTGCCAGCAGATTTCAGGGGCTCGGGGGAGGGGTGCAGTACTTC.

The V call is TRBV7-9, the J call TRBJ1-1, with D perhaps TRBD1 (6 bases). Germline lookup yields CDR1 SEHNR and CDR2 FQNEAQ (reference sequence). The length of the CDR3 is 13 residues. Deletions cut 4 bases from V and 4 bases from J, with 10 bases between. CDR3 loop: CASSSGTTTEAFF. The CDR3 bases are TGTGCCAGCAGCTCCGGGACAACCACTGAAGCTTTCTTT. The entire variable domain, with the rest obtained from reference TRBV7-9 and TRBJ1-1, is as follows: DTGVSQNPRHKITKRGQNVTFRCDPISEHNRLYWYRQTLGQGPEFLTYFQNEAQLEKSRLLSDRFSAERPKGSFSTLEIQRTEQGDSAMYLCASSSGTTTEAFFGQGTRLTVV.

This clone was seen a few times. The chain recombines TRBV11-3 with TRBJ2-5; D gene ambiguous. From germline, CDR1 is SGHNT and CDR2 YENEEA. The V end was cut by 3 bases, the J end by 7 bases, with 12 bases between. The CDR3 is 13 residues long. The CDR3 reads CASSLSRMGTQYF. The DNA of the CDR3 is TGTGCCAGCAGCTTGTCCAGGATGGGGACCCAGTACTTC.

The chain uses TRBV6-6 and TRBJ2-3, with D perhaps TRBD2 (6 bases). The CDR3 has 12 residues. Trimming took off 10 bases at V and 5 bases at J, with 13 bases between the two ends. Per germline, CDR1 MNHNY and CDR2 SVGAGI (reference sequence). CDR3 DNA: TGTGCCACCGGGGGAGCGGGAGATACGCAGTATTTT. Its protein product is CATGGAGDTQYF.

The CDR3 bases are TGTGCCACCAGTTATAGCGGGGGGGATACGCAGTATTTT. This encodes CATSYSGGDTQYF. The J gene is TRBJ2-3, the V gene TRBV15; 10 bases are a match to TRBD2. The CDR3 covers 13 residues. Trimming at V came to 6 bases and at J to 6 bases, leaving 3 bases not matched to a gene. CDR1 is LNHNV, CDR2 YYDKDF, per germline (reference sequence).

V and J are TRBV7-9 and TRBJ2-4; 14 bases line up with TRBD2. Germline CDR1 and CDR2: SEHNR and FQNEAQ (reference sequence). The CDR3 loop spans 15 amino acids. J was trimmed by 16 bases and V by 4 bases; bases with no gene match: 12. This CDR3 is CASSSGGLAGVSRYF. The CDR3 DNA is TGTGCCAGCAGCTCAGGGGGACTAGCGGGAGTCTCTCGTTACTTC.

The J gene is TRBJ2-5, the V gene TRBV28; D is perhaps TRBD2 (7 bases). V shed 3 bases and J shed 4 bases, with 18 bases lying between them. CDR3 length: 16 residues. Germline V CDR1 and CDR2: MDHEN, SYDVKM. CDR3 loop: CASSFGFRGAPETQYF. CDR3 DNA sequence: TGTGCCAGCAGTTTTGGTTTTCGGGGGGCCCCAGAGACCCAGTACTTC.

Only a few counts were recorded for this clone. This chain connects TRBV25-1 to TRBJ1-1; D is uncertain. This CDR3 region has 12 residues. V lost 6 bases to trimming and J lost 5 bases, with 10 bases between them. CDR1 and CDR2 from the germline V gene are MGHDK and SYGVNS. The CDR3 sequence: CASREGWTEAFF. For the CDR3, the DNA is TGTGCCAGCAGGGAGGGTTGGACTGAAGCTTTCTTT.

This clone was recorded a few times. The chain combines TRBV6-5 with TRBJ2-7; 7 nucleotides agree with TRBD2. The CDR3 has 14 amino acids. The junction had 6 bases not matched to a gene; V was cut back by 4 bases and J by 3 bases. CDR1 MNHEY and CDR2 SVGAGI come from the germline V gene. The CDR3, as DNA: TGTGCCAGCAGTTCCAGACGGGGGGACTACGAGCAGTACTTC. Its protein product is CASSSRRGDYEQYF.

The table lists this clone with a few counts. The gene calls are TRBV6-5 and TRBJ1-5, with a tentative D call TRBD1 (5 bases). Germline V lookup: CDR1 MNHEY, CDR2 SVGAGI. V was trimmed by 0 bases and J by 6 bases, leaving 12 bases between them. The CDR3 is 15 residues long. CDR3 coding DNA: TGTGCCAGCAGTTACTCGATTGGGCAGGGTCAGCCCCAGCATTTT. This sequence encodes CASSYSIGQGQPQHF.

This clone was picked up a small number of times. The CDR3 DNA sequence: TGTGCCAGTAGCGACAGAATACTTAACTATGGCTACACCTTC. Residues: CASSDRILNYGYTF. The chain employs TRBV19 and TRBJ1-2, with a weak D call TRBD1 (5 bases). The V end lost 6 bases, the J end lost 1 base, and 12 bases lay between the germline ends. The CDR3 runs 14 residues. The germline V gene has CDR1 LNHDA and CDR2 SQIVND (reference sequence).

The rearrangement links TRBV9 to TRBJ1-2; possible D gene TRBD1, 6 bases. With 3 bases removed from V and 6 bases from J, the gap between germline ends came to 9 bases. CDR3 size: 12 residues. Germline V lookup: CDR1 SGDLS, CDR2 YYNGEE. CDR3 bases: TGTGCCAGCAGCGGACAGGCCCATGGCTACACCTTC. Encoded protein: CASSGQAHGYTF. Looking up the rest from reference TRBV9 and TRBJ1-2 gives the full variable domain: DSGVTQTPKHLITATGQRVTLRCSPRSGDLSVYWYQQSLDQGLQFLIQYYNGEERAKGNILERFSAQQFPDLHSELNLSSLELGDSALYFCASSGQAHGYTFGSGTRLTVV.

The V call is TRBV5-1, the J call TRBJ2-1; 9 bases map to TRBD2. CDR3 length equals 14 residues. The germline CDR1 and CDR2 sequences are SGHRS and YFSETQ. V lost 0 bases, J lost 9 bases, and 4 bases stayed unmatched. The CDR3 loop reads CASSLGGRVAEQFF. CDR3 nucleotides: TGCGCCAGCAGCTTGGGCGGGAGGGTTGCTGAGCAGTTCTTC.

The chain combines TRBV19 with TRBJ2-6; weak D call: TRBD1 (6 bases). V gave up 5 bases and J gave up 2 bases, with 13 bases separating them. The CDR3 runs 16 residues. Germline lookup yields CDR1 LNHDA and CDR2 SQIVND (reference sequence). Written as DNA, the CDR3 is TGTGCCAGTAGTTCTTCAGGGGTCACTGGGGCCAACGTCCTGACTTTC. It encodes CASSSSGVTGANVLTF. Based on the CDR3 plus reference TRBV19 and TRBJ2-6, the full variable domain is DGGITQSPKYLFRKEGQNVTLSCEQNLNHDAMYWYRQDPGQGLRLIYYSQIVNDFQKGDIAEGYSVSREKKESFPLTVTSAQKNPTAFYLCASSSSGVTGANVLTFGAGSRLTVL.